These T cell receptor beta chains were read from a single sample in a study of blood T cells in healthy people across ages. TCRdb ran MiXCR on the 5' RACE reads and lists one entry per CDR3 protein. Of approximately 800,000 distinct CDR3 sequences listed, roughly 25% are singletons. These data were likewise used in another study, on T cells of mothers and their children.

Material for sequencing was blood. The receptors here all came from a boy younger than 18 in good health. CDR3s include the opening cysteine and the closing phenylalanine or tryptophan. A D gene is named only where the DNA matches it firmly. Clone size is given for some rows only: seen once, a few or many times, or a class if the clone is expanded.

d_gene,v_gene,abundance,j_gene,CDR3aa,CDR3nt
-,TRBV12-3/TRBV12-4,many,TRBJ2-7,CASSLAGGSYEQYF,TGTGCCAGCAGCTTAGCCGGGGGCTCCTACGAGCAGTACTTC
-,TRBV12-3/TRBV12-4,-,TRBJ1-2,CASSTIVALLPYGYTF,TGTGCCAGCAGTACAATCGTAGCCCTTCTTCCCTATGGCTACACCTTC
-,TRBV20-1,-,TRBJ2-3,CSARQHFSTDTQYF,TGCAGTGCTAGACAGCACTTCAGCACAGATACGCAGTATTTT
-,TRBV12-3/TRBV12-4,many,TRBJ1-6,CASSIGGTYSPLHF,TGTGCCAGCAGTATAGGGGGGACCTATTCACCCCTCCACTTT
-,TRBV12-3/TRBV12-4,-,TRBJ1-5,CASSLFNTGSFNQPQHF,TGTGCCAGCAGTTTATTTAATACAGGTTCTTTCAATCAGCCCCAGCATTTT
-,TRBV12-3/TRBV12-4,few,TRBJ1-5,CAGSLGTFQPQHF,TGTGCCGGCAGTTTAGGTACATTTCAGCCCCAGCATTTT
TRBD2,TRBV7-6,few,TRBJ2-2,CASSLAAGENTGELFF,TGTGCCAGCAGCTTAGCTGCGGGAGAAAACACCGGGGAGCTGTTTTTT
TRBD1,TRBV25-1,-,TRBJ1-1,CASRSTGLFTEAFF,TGTGCCAGCAGATCGACAGGGCTCTTCACTGAAGCTTTCTTT
-,TRBV12-3/TRBV12-4,few,TRBJ1-6,CASSPQQGVSPLHF,TGTGCCAGCAGTCCCCAACAGGGCGTTTCGCCCCTCCACTTT
-,TRBV5-1,-,TRBJ1-2,CASSLRADRNYGYTF,TGCGCCAGCAGCTTGAGGGCGGACCGCAACTATGGCTACACCTTT
-,TRBV6-1,-,TRBJ2-5,CASSEFRGPTIQETQYF,TGTGCCAGCAGTGAATTCAGGGGACCGACCATCCAAGAGACCCAGTACTTC
-,TRBV29-1,few,TRBJ2-7,CSVEGAYLDEQYF,TGCAGCGTTGAAGGCGCGTACCTCGACGAGCAGTACTTC
TRBD1,TRBV12-3/TRBV12-4,-,TRBJ2-4,CASSLPDRAENIQYF,TGTGCCAGCAGTCTTCCGGACAGGGCCGAAAACATTCAGTACTTC
-,TRBV28,few,TRBJ2-5,CASSLSPPGDTQNSF,TGTGCCAGCAGTTTATCGCCCCCGGGGGACACTCAAAACAGCTTC
TRBD2,TRBV3-1,-,TRBJ2-1,CASSQDRTSGRNEQFF,TGTGCCAGCAGCCAAGATCGCACTAGCGGGAGGAATGAGCAGTTCTTC
-,TRBV19,few,TRBJ2-6,CASSMASGANVLTF,TGTGCCAGTAGTATGGCCTCTGGGGCCAACGTCCTGACTTTC
-,TRBV4-1,-,TRBJ2-6,CASSQDRGVTGANVLTF,TGCGCCAGCAGCCAAGATAGAGGCGTTACTGGGGCCAACGTCCTGACTTTC
-,TRBV20-1,few,TRBJ1-1,CSARPMGGRQNTEAFF,TGCAGTGCTAGACCGATGGGCGGCCGCCAGAACACTGAAGCTTTCTTT
-,TRBV7-2,-,TRBJ2-5,CASSSGQFGGETQYF,TGTGCCAGCAGCAGCGGACAGTTCGGGGGAGAGACCCAGTACTTC
-,TRBV28,many,TRBJ2-7,CASSHYEQYF,TGTGCCAGCAGTCACTACGAGCAGTACTTC
-,TRBV5-1,-,TRBJ2-5,CASSLEAGRSETQYF,TGCGCCAGCAGCTTGGAAGCAGGGCGGTCGGAGACCCAGTACTTC
-,TRBV18,few,TRBJ1-1,CASSPDQNTEAFF,TGTGCCAGCTCACCAGACCAGAACACTGAAGCTTTCTTT
-,TRBV9,few,TRBJ2-5,CASSTLETETQYF,TGTGCCAGCAGCACCCTGGAAACGGAGACCCAGTACTTC
TRBD1,TRBV27,few,TRBJ2-7,CASRTGNPPREEQYF,TGTGCCAGTAGGACAGGGAATCCACCCCGGGAAGAGCAGTACTTC
-,TRBV9,few,TRBJ2-3,CASSPDPVADTQYF,TGTGCCAGCAGCCCGGACCCGGTGGCAGATACGCAGTATTTT
TRBD1,TRBV6-2/TRBV6-3,-,TRBJ1-5,CASRGTGNQPQHF,TGTGCCAGCAGGGGGACAGGGAATCAGCCCCAGCATTTT
TRBD1,TRBV20-1,-,TRBJ2-4,CSARDRGTGLNIQYF,TGCAGTGCTAGAGATCGGGGGACAGGGTTGAACATTCAGTACTTC
-,TRBV20-1,-,TRBJ2-1,CGTGLASGSSYNEQFF,TGCGGAACGGGTCTTGCTAGTGGGAGCTCCTACAATGAGCAGTTCTTC
-,TRBV4-3,few,TRBJ2-7,CASSQDTSREYEQYF,TGCGCCAGCAGCCAAGATACTAGCAGAGAATACGAGCAGTACTTC
TRBD1,TRBV7-2,-,TRBJ2-7,CASSLWTGLDEQYF,TGTGCCAGCAGCCTATGGACAGGTCTAGACGAGCAGTACTTC
TRBD2,TRBV9,few,TRBJ2-1,CASSVARLAGGLGSYNEQFF,TGTGCCAGCAGCGTAGCGAGGCTAGCGGGGGGTCTAGGGTCCTACAATGAGCAGTTCTTC
-,TRBV7-6,-,TRBJ2-7,CASSMNRDLNPEQYF,TGTGCCAGCAGCATGAACCGGGACCTAAATCCCGAGCAGTACTTC
-,TRBV12-3/TRBV12-4,few,TRBJ2-5,CASSPVLGQETQYF,TGTGCCAGCAGCCCCGTGTTGGGACAAGAGACCCAGTACTTC
-,TRBV29-1,few,TRBJ2-3,CSVGVGVTTDTQYF,TGCAGCGTTGGAGTGGGAGTGACGACAGATACGCAGTATTTT
-,TRBV20-1,-,TRBJ2-1,CSVMTGIEQFF,TGCAGTGTTATGACGGGGATTGAGCAGTTCTTC
-,TRBV25-1,few,TRBJ2-6,CASSDRTARGANVLTF,TGTGCCAGCAGTGACAGGACGGCTAGGGGGGCCAACGTCCTGACTTTC
-,TRBV28,few,TRBJ1-4,CASTGASEKLFF,TGTGCCAGCACGGGGGCGTCTGAAAAACTGTTTTTT